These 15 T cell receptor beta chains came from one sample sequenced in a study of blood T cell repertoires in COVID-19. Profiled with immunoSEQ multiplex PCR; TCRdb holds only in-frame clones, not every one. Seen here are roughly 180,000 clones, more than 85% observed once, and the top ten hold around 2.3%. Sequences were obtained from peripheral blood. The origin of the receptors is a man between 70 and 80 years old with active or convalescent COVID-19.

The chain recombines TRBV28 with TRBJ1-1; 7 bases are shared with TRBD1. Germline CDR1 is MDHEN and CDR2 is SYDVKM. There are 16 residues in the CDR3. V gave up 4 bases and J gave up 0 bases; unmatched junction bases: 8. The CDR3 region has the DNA TGTGCCAGCAGTTCGACAGGGACTCGCATGAACACTGAAGCTTTCTTT. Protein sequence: CASSSTGTRMNTEAFF.

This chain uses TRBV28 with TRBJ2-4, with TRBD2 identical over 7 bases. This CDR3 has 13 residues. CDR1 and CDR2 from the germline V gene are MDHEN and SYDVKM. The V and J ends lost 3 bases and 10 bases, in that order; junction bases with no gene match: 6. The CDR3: CASSLPGGGIQYF. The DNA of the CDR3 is TGTGCCAGCAGTTTGCCGGGGGGTGGGATTCAGTACTTC. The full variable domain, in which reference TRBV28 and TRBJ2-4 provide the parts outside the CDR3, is DVKVTQSSRYLVKRTGEKVFLECVQDMDHENMFWYRQDPGLGLRLIYFSYDVKMKEKGDIPEGYSVSREKKERFSLILESASTNQTSMYLCASSLPGGGIQYFGAGTRLSVL.

In nucleotides, the CDR3 is TGTGCCACCTCAGCGGGGGGCAGCACAGATACGCAGTATTTT. This sequence encodes CATSAGGSTDTQYF. The chain joins TRBV10-3 to TRBJ2-3; TRBD2 matches 9 bases. The germline CDR1 and CDR2 sequences are ENHRY and SYGVKD. With 10 bases clipped from V and 0 bases from J, the junction kept 5 bases outside the gene matches. The CDR3 spans 14 residues.

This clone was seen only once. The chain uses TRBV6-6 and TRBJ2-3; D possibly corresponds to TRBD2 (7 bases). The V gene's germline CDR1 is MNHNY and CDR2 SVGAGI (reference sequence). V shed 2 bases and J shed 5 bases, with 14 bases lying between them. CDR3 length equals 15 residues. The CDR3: CASSYPQGGGDTQYF. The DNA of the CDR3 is TGTGCCAGCAGTTACCCGCAGGGAGGGGGAGATACGCAGTATTTT.

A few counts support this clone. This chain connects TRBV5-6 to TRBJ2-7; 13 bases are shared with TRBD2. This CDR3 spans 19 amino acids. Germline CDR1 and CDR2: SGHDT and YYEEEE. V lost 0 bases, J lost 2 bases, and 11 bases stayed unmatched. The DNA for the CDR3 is TGTGCCAGCAGCTTGGGCTTACTAGCGGGAGGGCCAGGTACCTACGAGCAGTACTTC. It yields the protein CASSLGLLAGGPGTYEQYF.

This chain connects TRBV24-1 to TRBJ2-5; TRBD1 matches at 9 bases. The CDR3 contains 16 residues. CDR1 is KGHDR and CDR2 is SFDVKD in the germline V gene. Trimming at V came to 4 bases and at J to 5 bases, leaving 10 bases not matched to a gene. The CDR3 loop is CATSEPGTGLRETQYF. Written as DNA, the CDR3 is TGTGCCACCAGTGAACCCGGGACAGGGTTGAGGGAGACCCAGTACTTC.

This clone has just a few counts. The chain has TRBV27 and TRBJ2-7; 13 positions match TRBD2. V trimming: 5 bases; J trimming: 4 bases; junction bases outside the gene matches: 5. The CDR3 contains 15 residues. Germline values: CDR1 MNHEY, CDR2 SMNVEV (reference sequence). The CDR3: CASSPGTSGVYEQYF. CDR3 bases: TGTGCCAGCAGTCCAGGGACTAGCGGGGTATACGAGCAGTACTTC.

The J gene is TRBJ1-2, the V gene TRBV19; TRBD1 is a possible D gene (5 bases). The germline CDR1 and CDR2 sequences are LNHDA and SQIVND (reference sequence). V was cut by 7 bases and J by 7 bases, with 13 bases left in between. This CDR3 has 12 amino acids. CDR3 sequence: CASTPRGSGYTF. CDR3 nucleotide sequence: TGTGCCAGTACCCCCCGGGGGAGTGGCTACACCTTC.

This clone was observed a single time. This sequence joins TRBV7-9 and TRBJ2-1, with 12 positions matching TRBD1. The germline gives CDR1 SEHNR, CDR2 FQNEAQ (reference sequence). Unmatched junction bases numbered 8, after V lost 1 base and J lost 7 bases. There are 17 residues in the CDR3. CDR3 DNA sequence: TGTGCCAGCAGCTTAGAACCGGGACAGGGGGCGTTTAATGAGCAGTTCTTC. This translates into CASSLEPGQGAFNEQFF.

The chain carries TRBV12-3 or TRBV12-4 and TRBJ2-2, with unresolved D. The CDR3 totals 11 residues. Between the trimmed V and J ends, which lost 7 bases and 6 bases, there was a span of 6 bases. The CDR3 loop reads CASTPAGELFF. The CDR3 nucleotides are TGTGCCAGCACCCCCGCCGGGGAGCTGTTTTTT.

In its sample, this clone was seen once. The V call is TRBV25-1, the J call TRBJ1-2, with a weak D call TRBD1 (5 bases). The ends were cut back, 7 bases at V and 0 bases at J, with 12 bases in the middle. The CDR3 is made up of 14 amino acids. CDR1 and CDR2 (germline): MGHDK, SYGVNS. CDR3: CASKGSVSNYGYTF. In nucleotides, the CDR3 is TGTGCCAGCAAGGGGTCGGTCTCTAACTATGGCTACACCTTC.

In DNA, the CDR3 is TGTGCCAGCAGCTTTGGTACGGGGGGTAGCTATGGCTACACCTTC. It specifies CASSFGTGGSYGYTF. This chain joins TRBV11-2 and TRBJ1-2, with D possibly being TRBD1 (5 bases). Trimming stripped 3 bases from V and 4 bases from J, with 15 bases between. The CDR3 is 15 residues long. Per the germline V gene, CDR1 is SGHAT and CDR2 is FQNNGV.

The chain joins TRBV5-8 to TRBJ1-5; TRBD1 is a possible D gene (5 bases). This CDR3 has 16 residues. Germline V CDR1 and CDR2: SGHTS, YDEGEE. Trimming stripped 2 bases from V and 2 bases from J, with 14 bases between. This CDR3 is CASSLRRVKGNQPQHF. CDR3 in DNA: TGTGCCAGCAGCTTACGCAGGGTTAAGGGCAATCAGCCCCAGCATTTT.

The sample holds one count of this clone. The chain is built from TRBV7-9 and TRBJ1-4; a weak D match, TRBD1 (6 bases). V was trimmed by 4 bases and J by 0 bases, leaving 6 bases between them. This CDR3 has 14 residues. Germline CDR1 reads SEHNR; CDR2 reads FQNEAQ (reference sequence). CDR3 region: CASSWTATNEKLFF. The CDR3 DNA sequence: TGTGCCAGCAGCTGGACAGCAACTAATGAAAAACTGTTTTTT.

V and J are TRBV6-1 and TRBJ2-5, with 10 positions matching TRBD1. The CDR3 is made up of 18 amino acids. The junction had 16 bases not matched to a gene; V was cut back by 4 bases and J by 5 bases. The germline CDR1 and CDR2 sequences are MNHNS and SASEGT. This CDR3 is CASSASGTGVSLWETQYF. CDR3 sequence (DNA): TGTGCCAGCAGTGCCTCCGGGACAGGGGTTTCCCTTTGGGAGACCCAGTACTTC.